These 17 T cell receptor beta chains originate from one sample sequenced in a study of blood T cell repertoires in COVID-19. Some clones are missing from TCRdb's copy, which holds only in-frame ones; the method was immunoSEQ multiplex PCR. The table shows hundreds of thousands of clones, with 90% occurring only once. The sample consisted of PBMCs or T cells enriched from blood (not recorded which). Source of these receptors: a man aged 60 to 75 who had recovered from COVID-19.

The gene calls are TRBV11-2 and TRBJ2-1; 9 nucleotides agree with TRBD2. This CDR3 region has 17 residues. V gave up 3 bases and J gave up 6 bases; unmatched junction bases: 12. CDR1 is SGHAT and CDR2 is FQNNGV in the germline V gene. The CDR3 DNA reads TGTGCCAGCAGCTTGGGGCGGGGGGGATTTCGTGTCAATGAGCAGTTCTTC. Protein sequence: CASSLGRGGFRVNEQFF.

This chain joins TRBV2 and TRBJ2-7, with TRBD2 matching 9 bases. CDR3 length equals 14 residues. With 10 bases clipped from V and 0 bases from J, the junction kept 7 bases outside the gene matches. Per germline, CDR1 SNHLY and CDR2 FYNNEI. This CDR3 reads CAIEGSGSSYEQYF. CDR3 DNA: TGTGCCATCGAAGGTAGCGGGAGCTCCTACGAGCAGTACTTC.

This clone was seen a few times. The CDR3 DNA reads as TGTGCCAGCAGAAGGACTAGCGGGAGAACGGACACCGGGGAGCTGTTTTTT. Encoded protein: CASRRTSGRTDTGELFF. The chain couples TRBV7-6 to TRBJ2-2, with TRBD2 identical over 13 bases. Trimming took 6 bases from V and 3 from J; bases not matched to a gene: 7. Germline CDR1 reads SGHVS; CDR2 reads FNYEAQ. The CDR3 covers 17 residues.

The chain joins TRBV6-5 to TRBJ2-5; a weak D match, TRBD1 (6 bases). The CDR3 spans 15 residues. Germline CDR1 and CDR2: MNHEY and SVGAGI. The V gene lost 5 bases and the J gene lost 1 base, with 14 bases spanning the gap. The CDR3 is CASSPVGTTQETQYF. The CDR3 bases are TGTGCCAGCAGTCCAGTAGGGACAACCCAAGAGACCCAGTACTTC.

This CDR3 reads CASSLEWLAGSTDTQYF. The CDR3 bases are TGTGCCAGCAGCTTAGAGTGGCTAGCGGGGAGCACAGATACGCAGTATTTT. The chain couples TRBV7-2 to TRBJ2-3; 9 bases fit TRBD2. J was trimmed by 0 bases and V by 1 base; bases with no gene match: 5. The CDR3 has 17 amino acids. CDR1 is SGHTA, CDR2 FQGNSA, per germline.

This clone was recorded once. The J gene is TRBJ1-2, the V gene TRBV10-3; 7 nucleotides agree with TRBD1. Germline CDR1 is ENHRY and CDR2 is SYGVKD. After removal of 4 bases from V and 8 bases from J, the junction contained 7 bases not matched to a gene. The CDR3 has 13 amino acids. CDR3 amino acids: CAISVGQGEGYTF. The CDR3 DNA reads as TGTGCCATCAGTGTTGGGCAGGGGGAAGGCTACACCTTC.

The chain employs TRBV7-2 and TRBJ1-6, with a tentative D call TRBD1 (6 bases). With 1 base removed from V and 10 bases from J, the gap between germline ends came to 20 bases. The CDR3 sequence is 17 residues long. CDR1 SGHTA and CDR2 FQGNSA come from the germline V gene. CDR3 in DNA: TGTGCCAGCAGCTTAGTTCCCTCGACAGGAACTACATCACCCCTCCACTTT. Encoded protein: CASSLVPSTGTTSPLHF. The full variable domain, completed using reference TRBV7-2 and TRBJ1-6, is GAGVSQSPSNKVTEKGKDVELRCDPISGHTALYWYRQSLGQGLEFLIYFQGNSAPDKSGLPSDRFSAERTGGSVSTLTIQRTQQEDSAVYLCASSLVPSTGTTSPLHFGNGTRLTVT.

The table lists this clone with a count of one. CDR3 coding DNA: TGTGCCAGTCGGGGTGGCGCAGATACGCAGTATTTT. Translated, it gives CASRGGADTQYF. The rearrangement links TRBV28 to TRBJ2-3; a weak D match, TRBD2 (5 bases). The V gene lost 9 bases and the J gene lost 4 bases, with 11 bases spanning the gap. The germline gives CDR1 MDHEN, CDR2 SYDVKM. The CDR3 extends over 12 amino acids.

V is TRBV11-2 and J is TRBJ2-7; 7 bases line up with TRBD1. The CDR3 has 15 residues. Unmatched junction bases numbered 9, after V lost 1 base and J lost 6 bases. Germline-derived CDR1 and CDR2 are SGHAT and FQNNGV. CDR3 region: CASSLAGQSFREQYF. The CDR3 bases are TGTGCCAGCAGCTTAGCGGGACAGTCGTTTCGCGAGCAGTACTTC. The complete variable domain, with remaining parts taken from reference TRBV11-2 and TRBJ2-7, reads EAGVAQSPRYKIIEKRQSVAFWCNPISGHATLYWYQQILGQGPKLLIQFQNNGVVDDSQLPKDRFSAERLKGVDSTLKIQPAKLEDSAVYLCASSLAGQSFREQYFGPGTRLTVT.

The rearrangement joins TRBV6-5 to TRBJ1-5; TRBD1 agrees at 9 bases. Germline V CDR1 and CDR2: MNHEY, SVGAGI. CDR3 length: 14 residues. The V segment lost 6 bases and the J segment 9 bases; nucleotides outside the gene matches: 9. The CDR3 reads CASSLRDRVPPQHF. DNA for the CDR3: TGTGCCAGCAGCCTCCGGGACAGGGTTCCGCCCCAGCATTTT.

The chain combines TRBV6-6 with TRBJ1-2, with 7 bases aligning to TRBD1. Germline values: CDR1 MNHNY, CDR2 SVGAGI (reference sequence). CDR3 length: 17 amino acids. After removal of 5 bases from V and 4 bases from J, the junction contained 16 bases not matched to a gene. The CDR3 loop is CASSPEKRTGVVYGYTF. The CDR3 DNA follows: TGTGCCAGCAGTCCCGAAAAACGAACAGGGGTAGTCTATGGCTACACCTTC.

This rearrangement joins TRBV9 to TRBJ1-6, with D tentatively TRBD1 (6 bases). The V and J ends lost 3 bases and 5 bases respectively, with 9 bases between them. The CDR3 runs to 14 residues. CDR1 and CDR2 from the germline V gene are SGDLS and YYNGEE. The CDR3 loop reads CASSAQGNNSPLHF. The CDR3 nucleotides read TGTGCCAGCAGCGCACAGGGTAATAATTCACCCCTCCACTTT.

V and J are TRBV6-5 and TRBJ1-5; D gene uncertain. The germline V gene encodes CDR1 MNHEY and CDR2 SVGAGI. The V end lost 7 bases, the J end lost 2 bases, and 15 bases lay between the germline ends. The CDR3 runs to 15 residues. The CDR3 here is CASKFDGRGNQPQHF. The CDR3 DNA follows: TGTGCCAGCAAGTTCGACGGGCGGGGCAATCAGCCCCAGCATTTT.

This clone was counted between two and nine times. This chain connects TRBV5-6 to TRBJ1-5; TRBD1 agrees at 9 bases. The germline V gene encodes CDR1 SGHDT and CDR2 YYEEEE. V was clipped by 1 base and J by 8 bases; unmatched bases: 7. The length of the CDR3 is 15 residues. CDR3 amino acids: CASSLWGQGVEPQHF. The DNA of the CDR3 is TGTGCCAGCAGCTTGTGGGGACAGGGAGTTGAGCCCCAGCATTTT.

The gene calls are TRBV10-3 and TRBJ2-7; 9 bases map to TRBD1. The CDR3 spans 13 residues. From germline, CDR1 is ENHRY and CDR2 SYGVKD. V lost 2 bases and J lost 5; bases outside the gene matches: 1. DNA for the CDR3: TGTGCCATCAGTGAGGGACAGGGGAACGAGCAGTACTTC. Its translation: CAISEGQGNEQYF.

CDR3 nucleotides: TGTGCCAGCAGCTTACCTCGCGACTATGGCTACACCTTC. Translation: CASSLPRDYGYTF. The rearrangement links TRBV7-9 to TRBJ1-2; D is ambiguous. Germline V gene lookup returns CDR1 SEHNR and CDR2 FQNEAQ (reference sequence). This CDR3 comprises 13 residues. V shed 2 bases and J shed 3 bases, with 7 bases lying between them.

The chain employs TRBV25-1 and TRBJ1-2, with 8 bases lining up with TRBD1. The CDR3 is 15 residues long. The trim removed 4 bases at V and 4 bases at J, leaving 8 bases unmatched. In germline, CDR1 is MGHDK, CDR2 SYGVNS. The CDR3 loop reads CASSGAGGAIYGYTF. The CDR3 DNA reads TGTGCCAGCAGTGGGGCAGGGGGCGCGATCTATGGCTACACCTTC.